This T cell receptor beta chain was sequenced for a study of blood T cell repertoires in COVID-19 (dated by TCRdb to the early 2020s). About the study as a whole: Collaborator samples came from the United States, Italy and Spain and covered acute and convalescent phases of COVID-19. HLA class I and class II types, where available, came from metadata supplied by the sample provider rather than from assay-based typing. A de-identified subject ID, COVID-19 status, age in years and sex were almost always included in the sample metadata. The material from the prospective study consisted of cDNA or gDNA derived from T cells, B-cell-depleted T cells, or PBMCs. The samples were drawn from the first 160 participants of the ongoing ImmuneRACE study and from under 1,500 subjects provided by 6 global collaborators. Deeply sampled blood TCRbeta repertoires from subjects exposed to, actively infected with, or recovered from COVID-19 were included in the dataset. A freely available public database, intended as a resource for researchers studying the immune response to SARS-CoV-2, is where the repertoires were released.

Remarks on this clone: Its antigen has not been determined. Base qualities are not recorded, but no much larger clone differs from it by a single base.

One collaborating source in Seattle enrolled patients during active infection and followed them longitudinally through the course of disease. Whole blood was collected in K2EDTA tubes by collaborating institutions according to the institutions' own protocols. For TCRbeta analysis, collaborator samples were shipped as frozen whole blood, as isolated PBMCs, or as DNA extracted from either sample type. The CDR3 measures 11 amino acids from cysteine to phenylalanine. Left in the record is the CDR3 DNA by itself, 33 bases read in frame from the first base. V is shortened by 8 bases, J by 2 bases, and the region joining them spans 7 bases. CDR1 and CDR2, looked up from the germline V gene, are MNHEY and SVGAGI. The study at large found these results: The quantity of clinical and demographic metadata differed by source and by participant and was supplied without curation.

The immunoSEQ Assay, a bias-controlled multiplex PCR, was used to amplify TCRbeta CDR3 regions from genomic DNA. The original pipeline was this. The number of nucleated cells in each sample was estimated by amplification of reference gene primers within the assay. To quantify the absolute abundance of each unique TCRbeta CDR3 rearrangement, sequence reads were collapsed and filtered. Productive Simpson clonality was computed per sample as the square root of Simpson's diversity index over productive rearrangements. Held by TCRdb, this immuneACCESS table contains in-frame sequences only and omits some clones. Under half of the omission traces to an unresolved V gene where checked; the cause of the rest is unknown. Clonal size and the V and J genes are those of that table, whereas D and trimming came from the DNA. For this sample there are about 170,000 clones; over 75% appear just once. The ten largest clones represent 6.5% to 7.5% of the sample.

This TCR came from a man older than 75 with COVID-19, enrolled during active disease. Sequenced input: peripheral blood. This chain joins TRBV6-5 to TRBJ2-7; no D segment can be confidently identified. The DNA sequence follows: TGTGCCAGCGGGCCGCCCTACGAGCAGTACTTC. This gives the protein CASGPPYEQYF.